Each of the 12 T cell receptor beta chains below was sequenced from the same sample in a study of monozygotic twins with inflammatory bowel disease. Reprocessing the 5' RACE reads, TCRdb reports a single entry for every CDR3 protein and omits DNA. The sample shows approximately 400,000 distinct CDR3 sequences, and approximately 2.3% sits with its ten largest clones. Sequenced input: blood. Receptors originate from a human donor with ulcerative colitis or Crohn's disease, or a healthy co-twin of an affected twin (not recorded which).

The gene calls are TRBV5-1 and TRBJ2-7; TCRdb's assignment of TRBD2 cannot be checked, as there is no DNA. Germline values: CDR1 SGHRS, CDR2 YFSETQ. The CDR3 totals 13 residues. The CDR3 is CASSFAGSYEQYF.

The gene calls are TRBV7-9 and TRBJ2-3; with no DNA, the TCRdb D assignment of TRBD2 cannot be verified. CDR3 length equals 16 residues. Per germline, CDR1 SEHNR and CDR2 FQNEAQ (reference sequence). This CDR3 is CASSVGLAGAGDTQYF.

The chain carries TRBV11-2 and TRBJ1-1. CDR1 SGHAT and CDR2 FQNNGV come from the germline V gene. The CDR3 has 18 residues. The CDR3: CASRISRWRKNGNTEAFF.

The rearrangement links TRBV20-1 to TRBJ2-3; as DNA is missing, the TRBD1 call by TCRdb cannot be tested. CDR1 and CDR2 (germline): DFQATT, SNEGSKA (reference sequence). CDR3 length equals 13 residues. The chain's CDR3 is CRPPGERTDTQYF.

The chain is built from TRBV12-3 or TRBV12-4 and TRBJ1-1. The CDR3 length is 16 residues. The chain's CDR3 is CASSARSGYSRFEAFF.

This chain uses TRBV15 with TRBJ2-3; TCRdb gives TRBD2 as the D gene, but with no DNA this cannot be confirmed. Germline V gene sequence: CDR1 LNHNV, CDR2 YYDKDF (reference sequence). The CDR3 is made up of 14 amino acids. CDR3 residues: CATSSRGATDTQYF.

The chain carries TRBV6-2 or TRBV6-3 and TRBJ1-1. Germline V gene lookup returns CDR1 MNHEY and CDR2 SVGEGT. The CDR3 has 14 amino acids. CDR3 loop: CASSPVSRNTEAFF.

This rearrangement joins TRBV27 to TRBJ1-5; TCRdb's D call, TRBD1, is unchecked because there is no DNA. The CDR3 is made up of 14 amino acids. Germline loops: CDR1 MNHEY, CDR2 SMNVEV (reference sequence). This CDR3 is CASSFTGPDQPQHF.

The J gene is TRBJ2-3, the V gene TRBV20-1; TCRdb calls TRBD2, which cannot be checked without DNA. The germline V gene encodes CDR1 DFQATT and CDR2 SNEGSKA (reference sequence). The CDR3 sequence is 16 residues long. The CDR3: CSAPLILAGERDTQYF.

The chain has TRBV10-3 and TRBJ2-3; the TCRdb D gene call, TRBD1, has no DNA to confirm it. CDR3 length equals 19 residues. Germline V CDR1 and CDR2: ENHRY, SYGVKD. Here the CDR3 reads CAISDPGQGKDISTDTQYF.

This chain uses TRBV18 with TRBJ2-2. The CDR3 consists of 15 residues. Germline V gene sequence: CDR1 KGHSH, CDR2 LQKENI. The CDR3 sequence: CASSPLGVNTGELFF. Complete variable domain (other parts from reference TRBV18 and TRBJ2-2): NAGVMQNPRHLVRRRGQEARLRCSPMKGHSHVYWYRQLPEEGLKFMVYLQKENIIDESGMPKERFSAEFPKEGPSILRIQQVVRGDSAAYFCASSPLGVNTGELFFGEGSRLTVL.

This rearrangement joins TRBV24-1 to TRBJ2-2; the D call of TRBD1 rests on TCRdb alone, since no DNA is present to check it. The CDR3 runs 15 residues. Germline CDR1 reads KGHDR; CDR2 reads SFDVKD. The CDR3: CATSDPGSNTGELFF.